The sequence of this T cell receptor beta chain was determined in a study of cytomegalovirus exposure and HLA in healthy donors (TCRdb year 2017). General notes on the study: An earlier analysis of about 560 of the donors reported about 260 Gb of sequence data and approximately 120 million unique TCR beta sequences obtained from 150 million to 200 million T cells. About 310 gigabases of sequencing data and 80 million or so unique TCR sequences were included in an early release covering under 650 HLA-typed donors. Of the approximately 400 genotyped donors, less than 90% were placed in the genetic ancestry cluster associated with self-reported Caucasian donors. The study was designed to test whether signatures of past pathogen exposure could be identified by cataloging public T cell receptors. The study used immunosequencing to profile the T cell repertoires of several hundred subjects and linked those repertoires to cytomegalovirus serostatus. In addition to the first cohort of 666 subjects, a separate validation cohort of 130 or so different subjects was used. The study combined high-throughput TCR immunosequencing, statistical association of individual TCRs with disease status, and machine learning to predict cytomegalovirus infection status. A later analysis re-analyzed previously published TCR beta repertoires from about 730 donors and added high-resolution HLA genotyping to study TCR occurrence patterns. Rather than using new phenotypic data, the later analysis identified candidate immune exposures from TCR beta sequences and from how often those sequences occurred across donors. An earlier analysis of nearly 600 of the donors applied high-throughput TCR beta sequencing to assess whether each TCR beta V gene segment acted as functional or pseudogenic. Alongside the repertoire data, information on donor age, sex, ethnicity and CMV serostatus was compiled. A later genetic analysis used genome-wide SNP genotypes for about 65% of the 666 donors, treating that subset as a discovery cohort. Every repertoire in the discovery cohort had been generated on one and the same sequencing platform. Both class I and class II loci were covered by HLA typing, at four-digit resolution. The number of typed donors differed by locus: roughly 629-640 for A, B, C, DRB1 and DQB1; approximately 520 for DQA1; roughly 600 for DPA1; and around 490 for DPB1. Because of strong linkage in the cohort, roughly five DR-DQ haplotypes were treated as single units for association and clustering. Across around 400 genotyped donors of the cohort, an average of about 240,000 unique TCR beta nucleotide sequences per donor were sequenced, and 15% to 20% of those sequences were non-productive. General study outcomes and caveats: Sequencing depth was assumed to be roughly uniform across donors in the presence/absence analyses, though that assumption may not hold. In the study, roughly 160 TCR beta chains were listed as associated with cytomegalovirus. Some IMGT-functional V segments, including TRBV6-2 and TRBV6-3, could not be told apart with the 87-base-pair reads, so those segments were excluded. Across donors, most TCR sequences were observed very rarely, whereas some public TCRs were present in many individuals. When HLA alleles, especially DR and DQ, strongly co-occurred, attributing TCR associations to individual alleles was difficult. The cohort was sequenced for TCR beta chains only, and without alpha or paired-chain data the features that could be detected were limited. Most CMV-associated TCR beta chains appeared to be HLA-restricted in a later analysis, and the HLA associations seemed to be driven largely by CMV exposure. A further reported finding was that TCR beta sequences accurately predicted the HLA-A and HLA-B alleles for most subjects in the first cohort. Because counts were too low, about 17 rarely observed V segments, including chromosome 9 orphons, were excluded from the earlier analysis of about 500 of the donors. Because HLA typing was unavailable for some donors at each locus, only the typed subset was used in association tests. Compared with equally common non-associated chains, HLA-associated TCR beta chains in a later analysis were more clonally expanded and had lower generation probabilities. In vitro tests confirmed that a few of the cytomegalovirus-associated TCR beta chains recognize cytomegalovirus antigens. The only immune exposure information available for the cohort was CMV serostatus. According to the authors, the approach could potentially be generalized to other disease states and immunological phenotypes. In a later analysis, TCR association rates were found to vary across HLA loci, with the most associated TCRs seen for DRB1 alleles and the fewest for HLA-C alleles. An earlier analysis of approximately 570 of the donors showed that most TCR beta V segments appeared in productive rearrangements either about 90% or about 30% of the time, which broadly matched IMGT annotations. At a false discovery rate of 0.05, a later analysis linked some 17,000 TCR beta sequences to specific HLA alleles. Correlated functional status among segregating V segments might reflect linkage disequilibrium, but an unknown experimental factor could not be ruled out. A group of highly shared sequence variants was considered likely to be a technical artifact of the sequencing pipeline. According to a later analysis, parvovirus B19, influenza, CMV and Epstein-Barr virus appeared linked to several top co-occurrence clusters. A later genetic analysis associated a missense DCLRE1C variant with V-gene and J-gene trimming of TCR beta chains, and an independent cohort replicated the association. A later genetic analysis reported fewer N-insertions in productive TCRs among donors in an Asian-associated ancestry cluster than the approximately 670-donor mean. The classifier was reported to diagnose cytomegalovirus status with high specificity and sensitivity in both the original and validation cohorts.

In the case of this clone: Its cognate antigen has yet to be identified. No much larger clonotype is one base removed from it; base qualities were not supplied.

The germline V gene supplies CDR1 SGDLS and CDR2 YYNGEE. For this chain, trimming is 2 bases at the V end and 0 bases at the J end, and the number of junction bases without a gene match is 5. Including the terminal cysteine and phenylalanine, the CDR3 comprises 15 residues. The only DNA kept is the CDR3, 45 bases in frame from the first base. Libraries were made using the immunoSEQ multiplex PCR assay. For the multiplex PCR, a mixture combining 60 forward primers for TCR Vbeta segments and 13 reverse primers for TCR Jbeta segments was used. Amplification of the CDR3 region of rearranged TCR beta genes was performed with a multiplex PCR assay on genomic DNA. The amplified TCR beta libraries were sequenced on the Illumina HiSeq System as 87-base-pair reads. In the paper's pipeline: A later analysis tallied about 77 million unique TCR beta chains across the 660 or so repertoires, and about 12 million of those chains were shared by two or more donors. To remove PCR and sequencing errors, raw reads were error-corrected and collapsed into unique sequences using a nearest-neighbor algorithm that merged closely related sequences. CDR3 sequences were aligned to IMGT reference sequences to assign V, D and J gene segments. For a sequence to be retained, a match of at least six nucleotides was required to both a V gene segment and a J gene segment. A rearrangement counted as productive if the CDR3 had no stop codons and remained in frame with V and J, and every other rearrangement counted as non-productive. Following IMGT convention, CDR3 was defined as the stretch from the second conserved V-encoded cysteine to the conserved J-encoded phenylalanine. In an earlier analysis of approximately 590 of the donors, sequences lacking an unambiguous match to a single V gene segment were excluded. An earlier analysis of about 600 of the donors called V segments functional above 56.7% productive rearrangements and segregating when the between-donor standard deviation exceeded 5%. A statistical classification framework was built to diagnose cytomegalovirus status from the catalog of TCR beta chain sequences. A later analysis assigned V and J genes by comparing TCR nucleotide sequences with IMGT/GENE-DB human TR gene sequences. Using the TCRdist pipeline, a later analysis assigned CDR3 sequences along with most-parsimonious VDJ recombination scenarios. In a later analysis, each TCR beta chain was defined by its CDR3 amino acid sequence together with its V-gene family, and reads lacking a unique V-gene family were excluded. In a later analysis, approximately 590 highly shared, low-generation-probability nucleotide sequences were removed to address suspected cross-contamination and a sequencing artifact. In a later analysis, a clonal expansion index for each public chain was calculated from normalized within-repertoire ranks of inferred template counts. Generation probabilities in a later analysis came from a VDJ recombination model fitted to out-of-frame rearrangements, and those results were checked against IGoR. A later analysis scored TCR-TCR, TCR-HLA and TCR-CMV co-occurrence with hypergeometric tests, applying a repertoire-size bias correction to TCR pairs. A later analysis estimated false discovery rates by permuting HLA or CMV assignments 20 times. In a later analysis, co-occurring TCRs were grouped with DBSCAN, and TCRdist sequence similarity was added when clustering was performed within HLA-allele-positive subsets. Repertoires with fewer than 30,000 or more than 120,000 public chains, plus five repertoires with anomalous nucleotide sharing, were excluded from co-occurrence clustering. TCRdb obtained this table from immuneACCESS and retained in-frame rearrangements with V and J assigned. These tables miss some clones; where compared with another copy, unresolved V genes account for less than half of the shortfall, and the remainder is unexplained. V and J calls and clone size are as listed in that table; D and trimming were resolved from the DNA. This sample holds around 160,000 clones; around 68% were observed only once. The top ten constitute roughly 1.4% of the sample.

The cohort consisted of more than 650 healthy bone marrow donors. Cohort members were all nominally healthy when sampled, although unrecorded immune exposures were likely present. The donor was CMV seronegative and belonged to the group of 352 seronegative cohort members. Each donor provided a peripheral blood sample, and peripheral blood mononuclear cells were used for TCR beta sequencing. Genomic DNA extraction from the blood cell samples was performed with the Qiagen DNeasy Blood Extraction Kit. Sequenced: PBMCs. The rearrangement combines TRBV9 with TRBJ2-7, and TRBD1 aligns with 7 junction nucleotides. The receptor was derived from a man in his fifties in good health and CMV-seronegative. CDR3 reads: CASSVSDRASYEQYF. The nucleotide sequence reads as follows: TGTGCCAGCAGCGTTTCAGACAGGGCCTCCTACGAGCAGTACTTC.